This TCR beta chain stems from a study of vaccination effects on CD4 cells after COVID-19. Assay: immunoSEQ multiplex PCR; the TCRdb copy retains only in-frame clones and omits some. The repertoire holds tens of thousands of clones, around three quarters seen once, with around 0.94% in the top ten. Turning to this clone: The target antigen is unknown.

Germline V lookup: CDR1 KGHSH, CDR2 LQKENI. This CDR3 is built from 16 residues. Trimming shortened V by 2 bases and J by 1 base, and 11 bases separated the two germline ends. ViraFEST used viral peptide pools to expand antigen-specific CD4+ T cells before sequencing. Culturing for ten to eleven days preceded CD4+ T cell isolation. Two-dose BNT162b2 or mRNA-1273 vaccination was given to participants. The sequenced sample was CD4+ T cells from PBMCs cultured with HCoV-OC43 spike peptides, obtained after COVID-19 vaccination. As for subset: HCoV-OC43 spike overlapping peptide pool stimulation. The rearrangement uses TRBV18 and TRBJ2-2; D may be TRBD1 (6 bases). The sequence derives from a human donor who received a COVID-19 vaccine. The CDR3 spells CASSPMTGKNTGELFF. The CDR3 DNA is TGTGCCAGCTCACCAATGACAGGAAAGAACACCGGGGAGCTGTTTTTT.